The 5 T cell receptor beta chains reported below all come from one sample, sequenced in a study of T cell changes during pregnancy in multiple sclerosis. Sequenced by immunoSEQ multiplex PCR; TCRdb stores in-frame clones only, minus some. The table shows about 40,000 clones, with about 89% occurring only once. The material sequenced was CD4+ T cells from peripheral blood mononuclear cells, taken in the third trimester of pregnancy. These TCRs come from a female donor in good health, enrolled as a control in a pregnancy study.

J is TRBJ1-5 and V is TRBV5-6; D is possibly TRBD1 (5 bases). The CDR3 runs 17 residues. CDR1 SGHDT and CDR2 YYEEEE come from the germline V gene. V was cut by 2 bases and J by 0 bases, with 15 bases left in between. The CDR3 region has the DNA TGTGCCAGCAGCTTAGGCTCGACAGACCTTAGCAATCAGCCCCAGCATTTT. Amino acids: CASSLGSTDLSNQPQHF.

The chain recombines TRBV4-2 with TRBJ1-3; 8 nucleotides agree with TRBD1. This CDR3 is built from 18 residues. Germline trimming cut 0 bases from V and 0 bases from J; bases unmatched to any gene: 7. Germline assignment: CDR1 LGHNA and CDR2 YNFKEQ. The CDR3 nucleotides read TGTGCCAGCAGCCAAGAGACCCGGGACAGGCACTCTGGAAACACCATATATTTT. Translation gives CASSQETRDRHSGNTIYF.

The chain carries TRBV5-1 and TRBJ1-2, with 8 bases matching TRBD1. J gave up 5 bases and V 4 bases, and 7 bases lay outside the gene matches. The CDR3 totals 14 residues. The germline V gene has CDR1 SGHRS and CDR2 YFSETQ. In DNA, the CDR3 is TGCGCCAGCAGCAGGACAGGGAGGGAGTATGGCTACACCTTC. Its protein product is CASSRTGREYGYTF.

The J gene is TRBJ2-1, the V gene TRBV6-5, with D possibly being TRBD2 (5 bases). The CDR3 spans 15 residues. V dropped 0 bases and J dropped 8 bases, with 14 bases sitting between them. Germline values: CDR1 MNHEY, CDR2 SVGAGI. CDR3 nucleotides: TGTGCCAGCAGTTACTCGCGGCTAGAGGGCTATGAGCAGTTCTTC. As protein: CASSYSRLEGYEQFF.

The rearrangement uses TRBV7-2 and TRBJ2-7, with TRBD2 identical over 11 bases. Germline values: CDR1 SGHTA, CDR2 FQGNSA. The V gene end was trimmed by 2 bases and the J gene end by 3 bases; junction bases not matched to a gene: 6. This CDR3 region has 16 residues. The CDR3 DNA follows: TGTGCCAGCAGCTTATTGTGGCTAGCGGGAGGCTACGAGCAGTACTTC. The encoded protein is CASSLLWLAGGYEQYF.